This T cell receptor beta chain was sequenced during a study of cytomegalovirus exposure and HLA in healthy donors. Vbeta (60) and Jbeta (13) primers were used in the PCR. The data were produced by immunoSEQ multiplex PCR, yet TCRdb's version contains in-frame clones alone and is incomplete. The table lists more than 80,000 clones, around 78% of them singletons. Findings of the study overall: The number of N-insertions in an Asian-associated ancestry cluster was reportedly below the approximately 700-donor mean in a later analysis.

On this clone itself: Antigen: not known.

Trimming at V came to 1 base and at J to 1 base, leaving 4 bases not matched to a gene. CDR1 and CDR2 (germline): MDHEN, SYDVKM. CDR3 length: 15 residues. The chain employs TRBV28 and TRBJ2-7, with TRBD1 matching 7 bases. This TCR came from a man younger than 35 in good health and CMV-seropositive. The source material was PBMCs. CDR3 sequence (DNA): TGTGCCAGCAGTTTATCGCCGGGACAGTCCTACGAGCAGTACTTC. This encodes CASSLSPGQSYEQYF. Full variable domain (remainder filled in from reference TRBV28 and TRBJ2-7): DVKVTQSSRYLVKRTGEKVFLECVQDMDHENMFWYRQDPGLGLRLIYFSYDVKMKEKGDIPEGYSVSREKKERFSLILESASTNQTSMYLCASSLSPGQSYEQYFGPGTRLTVT.